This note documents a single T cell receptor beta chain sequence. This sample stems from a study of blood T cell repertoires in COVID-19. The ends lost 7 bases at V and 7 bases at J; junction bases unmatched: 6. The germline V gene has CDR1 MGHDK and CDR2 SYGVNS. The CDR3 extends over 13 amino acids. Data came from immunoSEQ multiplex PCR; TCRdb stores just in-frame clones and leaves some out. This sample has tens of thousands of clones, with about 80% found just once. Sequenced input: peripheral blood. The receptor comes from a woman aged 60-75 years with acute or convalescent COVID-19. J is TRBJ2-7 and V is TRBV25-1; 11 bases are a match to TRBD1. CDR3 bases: TGTGCCAGCAAGGGACAGGGGGGCGGAGAGCAGTACTTC. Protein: CASKGQGGGEQYF.